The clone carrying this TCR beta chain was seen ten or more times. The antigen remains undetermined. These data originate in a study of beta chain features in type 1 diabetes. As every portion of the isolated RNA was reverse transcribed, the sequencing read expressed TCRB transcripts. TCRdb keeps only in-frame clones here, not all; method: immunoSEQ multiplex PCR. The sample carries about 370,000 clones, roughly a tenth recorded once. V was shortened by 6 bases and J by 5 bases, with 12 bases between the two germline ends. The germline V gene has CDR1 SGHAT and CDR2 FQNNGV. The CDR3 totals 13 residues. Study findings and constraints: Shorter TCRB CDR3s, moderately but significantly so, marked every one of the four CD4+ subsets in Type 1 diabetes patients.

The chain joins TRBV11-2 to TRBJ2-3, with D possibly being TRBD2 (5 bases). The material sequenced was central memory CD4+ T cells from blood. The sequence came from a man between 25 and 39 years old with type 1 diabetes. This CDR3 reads CASSIGVGDTQYF. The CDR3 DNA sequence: TGTGCCAGCAGTATCGGGGTGGGAGATACGCAGTATTTT.